This T cell receptor (beta chain) was documented in a study of T cells after yellow fever vaccination. Whole-study context: Fractions of limited cellularity were prepared by means of SMART-Seq v4 Ultra Low Input. Overall study results and limits: It was a weaker secondary response, yet one that peaked faster, at day 5 versus 15. A large majority of primary-vaccination clones showed up again after the booster (just under 97% CD4, about 90% CD8).

Ten or more counts support this clonotype. Its antigen is as yet unknown. Trimming removed 9 bases from V and 5 bases from J, with 18 bases in between. Per the germline V gene, CDR1 is KGHDR and CDR2 is SFDVKD. CDR3 length: 14 residues. A universal primer site and UMIs were added as TCR cDNA was made by 5'RACE template switching. TCRdb ran MiXCR on the 5' RACE reads and lists one entry per CDR3 protein. This repertoire shows around 320,000 distinct CDR3 sequences, about 4.5% found once; its top ten account for approximately 20%. The chain joins TRBV24-1 to TRBJ2-5; D is perhaps TRBD2 (5 bases). This receptor was obtained from a young man who received the YFV17D yellow fever vaccine. The sample was PBMCs, taken 15 days after the yellow fever booster vaccination. The CDR3 nucleotides read TGTGCCACCGGCGGAGGCGATAACCGGGAGACCCAGTACTTC. Protein sequence: CATGGGDNRETQYF.